These 11 T cell receptor beta chains were all obtained from the same sample, sequenced in a study of blood T cell repertoires in COVID-19. Repertoires were generated with immunoSEQ multiplex PCR, while TCRdb's copy carries only in-frame clones and drops some. This table holds about 210,000 clones, around 84% found once. Material for sequencing was peripheral blood. All receptors derive from a man in his fifties or sixties with active or convalescent COVID-19.

The chain is built from TRBV5-4 and TRBJ2-3; 9 bases line up with TRBD2. V trimming: 2 bases; J trimming: 1 base; junction bases outside the gene matches: 2. Germline lookup yields CDR1 SGHNT and CDR2 YYREEE (reference sequence). CDR3 length equals 15 residues. The DNA for the CDR3 is TGTGCCAGCAGCTTCCCTAGCGGGGGCACAGATACGCAGTATTTT. This encodes CASSFPSGGTDTQYF.

The chain carries TRBV12-5 and TRBJ2-7, with TRBD1 matching 8 bases. The CDR3 spans 15 residues. CDR1 LGHNT and CDR2 FRNRAP come from the germline V gene. The ends lost 6 bases at V and 0 bases at J; junction bases unmatched: 7. CDR3 nucleotide sequence: TGTGCTAGTGGCCCCCGGGACAGGAGCTCCTACGAGCAGTACGTC. This sequence encodes CASGPRDRSSYEQYV.

The chain is built from TRBV10-2 and TRBJ2-1; 11 bases are a match to TRBD1. Germline CDR1 is WSHSY and CDR2 is SAAADI. The CDR3 length is 16 residues. The J segment lost 7 bases and the V segment lost 6 bases, leaving 11 bases of the junction unmatched. In nucleotides, the CDR3 is TGCGCCAGCAGACCGGTCGGGACAGGGGGTAGTAATGAGCAGTTCTTC. Translated: CASRPVGTGGSNEQFF.

The chain links TRBV7-9 to TRBJ1-4; possible D gene TRBD1, 5 bases. V gave up 4 bases and J gave up 17 bases, with 20 bases separating them. Germline V gene sequence: CDR1 SEHNR, CDR2 FQNEAQ (reference sequence). This CDR3 contains 13 residues. This chain's CDR3 is CASSWGGESRIFF. CDR3 sequence (DNA): TGTGCCAGCAGCTGGGGCGGGGAGTCCCGGATTTTTTTT.

This chain uses TRBV28 with TRBJ1-4; TRBD1 matches 7 bases. Per germline, CDR1 MDHEN and CDR2 SYDVKM. V shed 8 bases, J shed 7 bases, and the junction held 7 bases outside the gene matches. The CDR3 runs to 13 residues. CDR3 amino acids: CASEDRVPEKLFF. Here the CDR3 DNA reads TGTGCCAGCGAAGACAGGGTCCCTGAAAAACTGTTTTTT.

The chain has TRBV27 and TRBJ1-5, with TRBD1 identical over 9 bases. The CDR3 totals 18 residues. With V trimmed by 5 bases and J by 2 bases, 13 bases remained unmatched. The germline V gene has CDR1 MNHEY and CDR2 SMNVEV (reference sequence). The CDR3 protein is CASSLEEDRGYRNQPQHF. The CDR3, as DNA: TGTGCCAGCAGTCTCGAAGAGGACAGGGGATATCGCAATCAGCCCCAGCATTTT.

The chain uses TRBV9 and TRBJ2-7; 9 bases agree with TRBD2. The CDR3 is made up of 14 amino acids. Germline CDR1 SGDLS, CDR2 YYNGEE. V lost 4 bases, J lost 5 bases, and 7 bases stayed unmatched. The CDR3 DNA follows: TGTGCCAGCAGCCCTTCTAGCGGGAACAACGAGCAGTACTTC. Translated: CASSPSSGNNEQYF.

This chain joins TRBV3-1 (or the pseudogene TRBV3-2) and TRBJ2-7; 12 nucleotides match TRBD2. The trim removed 1 base at V and 6 bases at J, leaving 4 bases unmatched. The germline V gene has CDR1 LGHDT and CDR2 YNNKEL (reference sequence). CDR3 length equals 15 residues. The CDR3 DNA sequence: TGTGCCAGCAGCCAAGGACTAGCGGGAGACGCCGAGCAGTACTTC. As protein: CASSQGLAGDAEQYF.

The chain employs TRBV7-8 and TRBJ1-5, with D possibly TRBD1 on 6 matching bases. Trimming removed 0 bases at V and 7 bases at J, with 10 bases between. This CDR3 is 14 amino acids long. Germline-derived CDR1 and CDR2 are SGHVS and FQNEAQ. CDR3 region: CASSLAQQGQPQHF. In DNA form, the CDR3 reads TGTGCCAGCAGCTTAGCTCAACAGGGACAGCCCCAGCATTTT.

This clone was seen a single time. Other DNA sequences in this specimen translate into the identical CDR3. V gene TRBV5-1 combines with J gene TRBJ1-1; 8 nucleotides agree with TRBD1. The CDR3 is 14 residues long. The germline gives CDR1 SGHRS, CDR2 YFSETQ. V lost 4 bases to trimming and J lost 1 base; unmatched junction nucleotides: 3. CDR3 loop: CASSRTGPNTEAFF. CDR3 coding DNA: TGCGCCAGCAGCAGGACAGGGCCGAACACTGAAGCTTTCTTT.

As concerns this clone: The sample holds other DNA sequences that translate to the same CDR3. J is TRBJ2-1 and V is TRBV3-1 (or the pseudogene TRBV3-2), with 10 bases lining up with TRBD2. The trim removed 1 base at V and 0 bases at J, leaving 3 bases unmatched. The germline gives CDR1 LGHDT, CDR2 YNNKEL (reference sequence). The CDR3 is 17 residues long. CDR3 sequence: CASSQGLAGASYNEQFF. DNA of the CDR3: TGTGCCAGCAGCCAAGGACTAGCGGGCGCCTCCTACAATGAGCAGTTCTTC.